This TCR beta chain was recovered during a study of OX40 agonist ivuxolimab in advanced cancers. TCRdb's copy holds only in-frame clones and misses some; the assay was immunoSEQ multiplex PCR. This table has about 76,000 clones, approximately 89% appearing once. J lost 4 bases, V lost 4 bases, and 2 bases had no gene match. The CDR3 contains 14 residues. Germline assignment: CDR1 MDHEN and CDR2 SYDVKM. The chain carries TRBV28 and TRBJ2-5; 11 positions agree with TRBD1. This clonotype was obtained from an adult with an advanced solid tumor such as melanoma, head and neck, liver or kidney cancer. The sample was CD4+ or CD8+ T cells sorted from blood, taken in a trial of the OX40 agonist ivuxolimab. In DNA form, the CDR3 reads TGTGCCAGCAGTTGGACAGGGGGCAGAGAGACCCAGTACTTC. It is translated as CASSWTGGRETQYF.